A selection of T cell receptor beta chains follows, all from one sample in a study of T cell changes during pregnancy in multiple sclerosis. The data were produced by immunoSEQ multiplex PCR, yet TCRdb's version contains in-frame clones alone and is incomplete. The sample has more than 55,000 clones, around 92% seen once. Here the sequenced sample was peripheral blood, taken in the first trimester of pregnancy. The receptors derive from a female donor with multiple sclerosis, enrolled in a pregnancy study. Both conserved end residues are part of each CDR3. A D gene is named only where the DNA matches it firmly. A row's size may be missing; if present it is once, few, many or a size class.

abundance,j_gene,v_gene,d_gene,CDR3aa,CDR3nt
NA,TRBJ2-3,TRBV9,NA,CASSVDRGGTDTQYF,TGTGCCAGCAGCGTAGATAGGGGGGGAACAGATACGCAGTATTTT
NA,TRBJ1-1,TRBV18,NA,CASSPRDGRNTEAFF,TGTGCCAGCTCACCCAGGGACGGGAGGAACACTGAAGCTTTCTTT
NA,TRBJ2-3,TRBV9,NA,CASRHSTTDTQYF,TGTGCCAGCAGGCACAGTACCACAGATACGCAGTATTTT
NA,TRBJ2-7,TRBV19,NA,CASSHFGVVYEQYF,TGTGCCAGTAGCCATTTCGGGGTGGTCTACGAGCAGTACTTC
NA,TRBJ1-2,TRBV7-2,TRBD1,CASSSSRGRIYGYTF,TGTGCCAGCAGCTCCAGCAGGGGGCGCATCTATGGCTACACCTTC
NA,TRBJ1-5,TRBV5-1,TRBD1,CASSRDRADSNQPQHF,TGCGCCAGCAGCCGGGACAGGGCGGATAGCAATCAGCCCCAGCATTTT
NA,TRBJ1-6,TRBV4-3,NA,CASGWIGGSGSPLHF,TGCGCCAGCGGCTGGATTGGGGGCAGTGGTTCACCCCTCCACTTT
NA,TRBJ2-1,TRBV6-1,TRBD1,CASSEGKGANQGNEQFF,TGTGCCAGCAGTGAAGGGAAGGGGGCTAACCAGGGCAATGAGCAGTTCTTC
few,TRBJ1-1,TRBV9,NA,CASSVGQLKVANTEAFF,TGTGCCAGCAGCGTAGGACAGTTAAAGGTGGCGAACACTGAAGCTTTCTTT
NA,TRBJ1-2,TRBV5-4,NA,CASSSLGGDYGYTF,TGTGCCAGCAGCTCGTTGGGGGGAGACTATGGCTACACCTTC
NA,TRBJ1-6,TRBV9,NA,CASSVDPAGTPLHF,TGTGCCAGCAGCGTAGATCCGGCAGGGACACCCCTCCACTTT
NA,TRBJ1-1,TRBV5-1,TRBD1,CASSLGGTGRTEAFF,TGCGCCAGCAGCTTGGGCGGGACAGGGCGGACTGAAGCTTTCTTT
NA,TRBJ2-7,TRBV11-2,TRBD2,CASSQLGGTSEQYF,TGTGCCAGCAGCCAACTGGGGGGGACTAGCGAGCAGTACTTC
NA,TRBJ1-3,TRBV15,NA,CATSKQAEGNTIYF,TGTGCCACCAGCAAACAGGCAGAAGGAAACACCATATATTTT
NA,TRBJ1-5,TRBV10-3,NA,CAIRSGSSNQPQHF,TGTGCCATCAGGAGTGGGAGTAGCAATCAGCCCCAGCATTTT
few,TRBJ1-2,TRBV19,NA,CASSIGGRGFYGYTF,TGTGCCAGTAGTATAGGGGGCAGGGGATTTTATGGCTACACCTTC
NA,TRBJ2-5,TRBV7-3,TRBD1,CASSPDRGLKTQYF,TGTGCCAGCAGCCCAGACAGGGGGCTTAAGACCCAGTACTTC
NA,TRBJ2-3,TRBV10-3,TRBD2,CATRAGSSVGTDTQYF,TGTGCCACACGAGCGGGGAGTTCGGTTGGCACAGATACGCAGTATTTT
NA,TRBJ2-3,TRBV2,TRBD1,CASSVAGQATDTQYF,TGTGCCAGCAGTGTTGCGGGACAGGCCACAGATACGCAGTATTTT
NA,TRBJ1-4,TRBV4-3,NA,CASSQPGHYEKLFF,TGCGCCAGCAGCCAGCCGGGACACTATGAAAAACTGTTTTTT
NA,TRBJ2-3,TRBV7-9,TRBD2,CASSSPPTSGGLPDTQYF,TGTGCCAGCAGCTCACCGCCTACTAGCGGGGGCCTCCCAGATACGCAGTATTTT
NA,TRBJ2-2,TRBV18,NA,CASSPLPRGTGELFF,TGTGCCAGCTCACCACTACCTCGAGGCACCGGGGAGCTGTTTTTT
NA,TRBJ1-5,TRBV29-1,TRBD1,CSVRTGDQPQHF,TGCAGCGTCCGGACAGGGGATCAGCCCCAGCATTTT
once,TRBJ1-5,TRBV2,NA,CASSAGVGNQPQHF,TGTGCCAGCAGTGCCGGGGTTGGCAATCAGCCCCAGCATTTT
NA,TRBJ1-2,TRBV18,TRBD1,CASSPTGEGGYTF,TGTGCCAGCTCTCCTACAGGGGAAGGAGGCTACACCTTC
NA,TRBJ2-1,TRBV13,TRBD1,CASSRGQVQFF,TGTGCCAGCAGCCGGGGACAGGTCCAGTTCTTC
NA,TRBJ1-3,TRBV6-6,NA,CASSRVVNSGNTIYF,TGTGCCAGCAGTCGGGTAGTTAACTCTGGAAACACCATATATTTT
NA,TRBJ2-7,TRBV5-1,TRBD1,CASSLETGATYEQYF,TGCGCCAGCAGCTTGGAGACAGGGGCGACCTACGAGCAGTACTTC
NA,TRBJ2-7,TRBV5-4,NA,CASSQPQGSPSEQYF,TGTGCCAGCAGTCAACCCCAGGGGTCCCCTAGCGAGCAGTACTTC
NA,TRBJ2-2,TRBV9,TRBD1,CASSVAQGANTGELFF,TGTGCCAGCAGCGTAGCGCAGGGGGCAAACACCGGGGAGCTGTTTTTT
NA,TRBJ2-1,TRBV7-7,TRBD2,CASSQNPVAGEQFF,TGTGCTAGCAGTCAGAATCCAGTAGCGGGTGAGCAGTTCTTC
NA,TRBJ2-1,TRBV25-1,NA,CASSDPRAHNEQFF,TGTGCCAGCAGTGACCCCAGGGCCCACAATGAGCAGTTCTTC
NA,TRBJ2-7,TRBV7-6,TRBD1,CASSSGQGAFEQYF,TGTGCCAGCAGCTCGGGACAGGGGGCTTTCGAGCAGTACTTC
NA,TRBJ2-2,TRBV5-4,TRBD2,CASSLGPGGAPGELFF,TGTGCCAGCAGCTTGGGACCGGGGGGGGCACCCGGGGAGCTGTTTTTT
few,TRBJ2-7,TRBV7-3,NA,CASSPGSEGEQYF,TGTGCCAGCAGCCCAGGATCGGAGGGCGAGCAGTACTTC
NA,TRBJ1-5,TRBV7-2,NA,CASSNRMASEPQHF,TGTGCCAGCAGCAATCGGATGGCGAGCGAGCCCCAGCATTTT
few,TRBJ1-6,TRBV6-6,NA,CASSYSVFGSPLHF,TGTGCCAGCAGTTACTCGGTGTTCGGGTCACCCCTCCACTTT
NA,TRBJ2-3,TRBV5-6,NA,CASSIQYSDTQYF,TGTGCCAGCAGCATACAATATTCAGATACGCAGTATTTT
NA,TRBJ1-1,TRBV20-1,NA,CSATPSFEAFF,TGCAGTGCTACCCCGAGTTTTGAAGCTTTCTTT
NA,TRBJ1-6,TRBV6-1,NA,CASSNREYNSPLHF,TGTGCCAGCAGCAACAGGGAGTATAATTCACCCCTCCACTTT
NA,TRBJ2-3,TRBV4-3,NA,CASSLGPGDADTQYF,TGCGCCAGCAGCTTAGGGCCGGGGGACGCAGATACGCAGTATTTT
NA,TRBJ2-1,TRBV7-6,TRBD2,CASSLGTSGGLSYNEQFF,TGTGCCAGCAGCCTGGGGACTAGCGGGGGTTTATCCTACAATGAGCAGTTCTTC
NA,TRBJ1-2,TRBV19,NA,CASSNLQAGYTF,TGTGCCAGTAGTAACTTACAGGCTGGCTACACCTTC
NA,TRBJ2-7,TRBV5-5,NA,CASSLTRGGNEQYF,TGTGCCAGCAGCTTAACAAGAGGTGGAAACGAGCAGTACTTC
once,TRBJ1-3,TRBV14,NA,CASSRYREAISGNTIYF,TGTGCCAGCAGCCGATACCGGGAGGCAATCTCTGGAAACACCATATATTTT
NA,TRBJ2-6,TRBV9,TRBD2,CASGGDRRLSGANVLTF,TGTGCCAGCGGGGGGGACCGCCGTCTCTCTGGGGCCAACGTCCTGACTTTC
NA,TRBJ2-7,TRBV27,TRBD1,CASSLSRDRGVLYF,TGTGCCAGCAGTTTATCCCGGGACAGGGGGGTTTTGTACTTC